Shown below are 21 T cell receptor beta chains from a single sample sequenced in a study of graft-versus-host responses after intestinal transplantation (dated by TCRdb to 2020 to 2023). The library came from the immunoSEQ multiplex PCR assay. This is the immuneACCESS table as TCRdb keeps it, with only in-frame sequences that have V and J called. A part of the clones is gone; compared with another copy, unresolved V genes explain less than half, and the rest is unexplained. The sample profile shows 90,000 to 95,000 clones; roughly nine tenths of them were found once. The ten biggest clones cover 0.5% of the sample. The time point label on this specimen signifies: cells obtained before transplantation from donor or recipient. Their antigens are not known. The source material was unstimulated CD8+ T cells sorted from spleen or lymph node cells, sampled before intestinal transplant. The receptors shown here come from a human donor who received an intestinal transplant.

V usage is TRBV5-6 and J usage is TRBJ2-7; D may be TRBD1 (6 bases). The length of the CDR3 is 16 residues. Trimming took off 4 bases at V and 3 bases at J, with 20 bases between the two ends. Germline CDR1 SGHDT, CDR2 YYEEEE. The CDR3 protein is CASSQAAGRQDYEQYF. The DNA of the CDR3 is TGTGCCAGCAGCCAGGCCGCAGGGCGACAGGACTACGAGCAGTACTTC.

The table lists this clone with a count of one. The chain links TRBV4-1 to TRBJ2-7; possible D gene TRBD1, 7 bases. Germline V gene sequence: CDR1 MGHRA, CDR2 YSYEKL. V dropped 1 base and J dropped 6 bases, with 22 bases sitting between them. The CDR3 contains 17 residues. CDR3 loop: CASSQGDSVQGRFEQYF. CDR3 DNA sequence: TGCGCCAGCAGCCAAGGCGACTCCGTACAGGGGAGGTTCGAGCAGTACTTC.

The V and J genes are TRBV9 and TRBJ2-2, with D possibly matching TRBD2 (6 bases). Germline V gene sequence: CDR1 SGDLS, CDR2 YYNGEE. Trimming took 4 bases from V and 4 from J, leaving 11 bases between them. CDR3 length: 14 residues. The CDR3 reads CASSLPGVTGELFF. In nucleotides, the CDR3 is TGTGCCAGCAGCCTACCGGGGGTCACCGGGGAGCTGTTTTTT.

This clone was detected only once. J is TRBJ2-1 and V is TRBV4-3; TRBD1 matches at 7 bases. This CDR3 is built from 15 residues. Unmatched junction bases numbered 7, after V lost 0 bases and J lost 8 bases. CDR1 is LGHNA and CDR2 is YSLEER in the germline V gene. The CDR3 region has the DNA TGCGCCAGCAGCCAAGACCGACCAACAGGGGATGAGCAGTTCTTC. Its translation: CASSQDRPTGDEQFF.

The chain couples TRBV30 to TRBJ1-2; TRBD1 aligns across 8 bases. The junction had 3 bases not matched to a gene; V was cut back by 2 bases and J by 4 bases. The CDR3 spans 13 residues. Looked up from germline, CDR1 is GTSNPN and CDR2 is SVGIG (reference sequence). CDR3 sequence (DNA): TGTGCCTGGAGTACAACAGGGGGCTATGGCTACACCTTC. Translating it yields CAWSTTGGYGYTF.

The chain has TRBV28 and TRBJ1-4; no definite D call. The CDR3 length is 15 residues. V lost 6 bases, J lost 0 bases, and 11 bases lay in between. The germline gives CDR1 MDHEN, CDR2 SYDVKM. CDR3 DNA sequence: TGTGCCAGCAGCTTTATAACAGCAACTAATGAAAAACTGTTTTTT. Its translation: CASSFITATNEKLFF.

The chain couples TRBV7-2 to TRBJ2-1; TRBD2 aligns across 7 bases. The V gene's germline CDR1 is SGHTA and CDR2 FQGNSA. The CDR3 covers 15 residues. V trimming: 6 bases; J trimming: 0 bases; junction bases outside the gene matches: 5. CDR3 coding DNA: TGTGCCAGCAGTTCCGGGGGGAGCTCCTACAATGAGCAGTTCTTC. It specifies CASSSGGSSYNEQFF.

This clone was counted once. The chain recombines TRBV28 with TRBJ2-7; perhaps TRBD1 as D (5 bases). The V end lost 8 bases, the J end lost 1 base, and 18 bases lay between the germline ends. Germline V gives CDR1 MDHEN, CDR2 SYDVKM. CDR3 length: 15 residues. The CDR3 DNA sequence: TGTGCCAGCCGCTCTGGGTGGCAGGGATCCTACGAGCAGTACTTC. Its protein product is CASRSGWQGSYEQYF.

The CDR3 DNA is TGCGCCAGCAGTCAATCCTGGGGGGTGGGCAATCAGCCCCAGCATTTT. Its translation is CASSQSWGVGNQPQHF. The J gene is TRBJ1-5, the V gene TRBV23-1; D is perhaps TRBD1 (5 bases). TRBV23-1 is marked as an open reading frame, function uncertain. V lost 0 bases and J lost 2, with 11 bases in between. CDR3 length: 16 amino acids.

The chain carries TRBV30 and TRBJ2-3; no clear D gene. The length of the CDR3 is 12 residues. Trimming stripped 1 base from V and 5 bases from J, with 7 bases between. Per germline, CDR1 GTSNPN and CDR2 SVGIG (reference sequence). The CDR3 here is CAWSGVVDTQYF. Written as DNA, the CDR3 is TGTGCCTGGAGTGGAGTTGTAGATACGCAGTATTTT.

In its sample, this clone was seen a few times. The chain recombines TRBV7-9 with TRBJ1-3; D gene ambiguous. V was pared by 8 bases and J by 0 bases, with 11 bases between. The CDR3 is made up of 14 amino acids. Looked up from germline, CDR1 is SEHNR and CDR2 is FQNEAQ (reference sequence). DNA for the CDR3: TGTGCCAGCTTGGGCATTAGCTCTGGAAACACCATATATTTT. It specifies CASLGISSGNTIYF.

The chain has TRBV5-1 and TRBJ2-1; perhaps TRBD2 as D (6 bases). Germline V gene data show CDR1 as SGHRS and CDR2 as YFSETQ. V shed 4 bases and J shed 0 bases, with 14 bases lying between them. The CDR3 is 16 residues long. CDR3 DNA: TGCGCCAGCAGCCTAAGGGTCGGGAGCTCCTACAATGAGCAGTTCTTC. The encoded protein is CASSLRVGSSYNEQFF.

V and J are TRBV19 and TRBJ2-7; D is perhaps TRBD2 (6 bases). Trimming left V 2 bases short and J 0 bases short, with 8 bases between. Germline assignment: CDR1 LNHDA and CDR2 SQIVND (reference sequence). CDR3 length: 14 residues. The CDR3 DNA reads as TGTGCCAGTAGTATAACAGCGGGCTCCTACGAGCAGTACTTC. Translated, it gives CASSITAGSYEQYF.

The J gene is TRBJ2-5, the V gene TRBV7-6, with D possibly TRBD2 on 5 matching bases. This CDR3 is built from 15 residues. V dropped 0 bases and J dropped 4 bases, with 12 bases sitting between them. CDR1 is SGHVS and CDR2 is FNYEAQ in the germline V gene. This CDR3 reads CASSLALGSGETQYF. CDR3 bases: TGTGCCAGCAGCTTAGCGCTAGGGAGTGGAGAGACCCAGTACTTC.

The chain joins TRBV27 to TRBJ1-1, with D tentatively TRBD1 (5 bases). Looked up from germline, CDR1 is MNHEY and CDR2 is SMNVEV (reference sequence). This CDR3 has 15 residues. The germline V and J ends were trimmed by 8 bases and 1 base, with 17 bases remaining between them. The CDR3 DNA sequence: TGTGCCAGCGCAATATCAGGGATCGGGAACACTGAAGCTTTCTTT. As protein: CASAISGIGNTEAFF.

The CDR3 DNA follows: TGTGCCAGCAGCCAAGTGCCCAGCGGGAACACCGGGGAGCTGTTTTTT. It specifies CASSQVPSGNTGELFF. The rearrangement links TRBV14 to TRBJ2-2; a weak D match, TRBD2 (5 bases). The CDR3 loop spans 16 amino acids. Trimming left V 1 base short and J 1 base short, with 10 bases between. The germline V gene encodes CDR1 SGHDN and CDR2 FVKESK.

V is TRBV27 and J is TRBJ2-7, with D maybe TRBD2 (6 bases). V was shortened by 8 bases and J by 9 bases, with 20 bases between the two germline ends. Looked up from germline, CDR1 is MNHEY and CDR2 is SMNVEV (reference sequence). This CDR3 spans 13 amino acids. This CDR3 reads CASGGDGIIAQYF. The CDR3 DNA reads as TGTGCCAGCGGAGGGGACGGAATAATAGCGCAGTACTTC.

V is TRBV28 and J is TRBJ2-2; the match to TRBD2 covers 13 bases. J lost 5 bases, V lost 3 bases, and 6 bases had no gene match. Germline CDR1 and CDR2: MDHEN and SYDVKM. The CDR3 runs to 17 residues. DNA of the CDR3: TGTGCCAGCAGTTTGACGGCGGGACTAGCGGGAACCGGGGAGCTGTTTTTT. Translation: CASSLTAGLAGTGELFF.

CDR3 coding DNA: TGTGCCAGCAGTGAGTGGGGGACTAGCACAGATACGCAGTATTTT. Encoded protein: CASSEWGTSTDTQYF. V usage is TRBV25-1 and J usage is TRBJ2-3; a possible D gene is TRBD2 (6 bases). Trimming shortened V by 3 bases and J by 0 bases, and 10 bases separated the two germline ends. This CDR3 comprises 15 residues. The germline V gene has CDR1 MGHDK and CDR2 SYGVNS.

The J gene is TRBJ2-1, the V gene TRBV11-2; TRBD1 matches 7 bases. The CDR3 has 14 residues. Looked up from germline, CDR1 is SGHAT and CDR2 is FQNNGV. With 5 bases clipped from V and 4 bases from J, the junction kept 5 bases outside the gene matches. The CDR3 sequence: CASSAQGSYNEQFF. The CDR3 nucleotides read TGTGCCAGCAGCGCACAGGGGTCTTACAATGAGCAGTTCTTC.

The CDR3 sequence is CSARGQKEAFF. In DNA, the CDR3 is TGCAGTGCTAGAGGGCAGAAAGAAGCTTTCTTT. The chain employs TRBV20-1 and TRBJ1-1; no clear D. The CDR3 totals 11 residues. Germline V gene lookup returns CDR1 DFQATT and CDR2 SNEGSKA (reference sequence). V was shortened by 1 base and J by 8 bases, with 8 bases between the two germline ends.